This T cell receptor beta chain was captured in a study of T cells in tumors after PD-1 blockade. Study at large: No patient had prior checkpoint blockade, systemic immunosuppression, or radiotherapy within 4 weeks. A subset received ongoing vismodegib 150 mg daily alongside anti-PD-1 therapy. Points from the study as a whole: Some novel exhausted tumor clones appeared in pre-treatment blood, suggesting peripheral recruitment.

V shed 5 bases, J shed 6 bases, and the junction held 8 bases outside the gene matches. The CDR3 runs to 16 residues. CDR1 and CDR2 from the germline V gene are KGHDR and SFDVKD. In the case of this clone: The target antigen is unknown.

Template: tumor biopsy or peripheral blood genomic DNA, roughly 600-6,004 ng per sample. Profiling relied on immunoSEQ multiplex PCR, and the TCRdb table lists in-frame clones only, not all of them. The data hold around 34,000 clones, with around 73% observed a single time. Material: PBMCs, obtained after anti-PD-1 treatment. The receptor comes from a human donor with basal cell carcinoma. V and J are TRBV24-1 and TRBJ2-1; 11 bases are shared with TRBD2. DNA for the CDR3: TGTGCCACCAGTGCTTCCGGGACTAGCGGTTTCAATGAGCAGTTCTTC. Protein product: CATSASGTSGFNEQFF.